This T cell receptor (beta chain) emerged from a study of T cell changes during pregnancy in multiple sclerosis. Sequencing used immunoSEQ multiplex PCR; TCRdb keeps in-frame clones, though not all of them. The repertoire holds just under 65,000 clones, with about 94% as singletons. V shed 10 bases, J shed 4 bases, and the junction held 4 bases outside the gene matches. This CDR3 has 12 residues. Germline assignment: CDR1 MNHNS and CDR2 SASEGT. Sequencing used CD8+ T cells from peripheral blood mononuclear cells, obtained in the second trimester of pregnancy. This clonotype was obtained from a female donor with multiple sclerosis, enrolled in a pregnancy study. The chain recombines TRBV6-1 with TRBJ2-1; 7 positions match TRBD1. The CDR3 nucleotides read TGTGCCATCGGGACAGCTTACAATGAGCAGTTCTTC. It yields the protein CAIGTAYNEQFF.